The 29 T cell receptor beta chains given below trace back to one sample, sequenced in a study of T cell changes during pregnancy in multiple sclerosis. This table comes from immunoSEQ multiplex PCR, and its TCRdb copy is limited to in-frame clones, with some not included. The sample yields 98,000 or so clones, about 94% seen once. The source material was peripheral blood, sampled after pregnancy. The receptors come from a female donor with multiple sclerosis, enrolled in a pregnancy study.

The chain carries TRBV2 and TRBJ1-4, with a possible D match to TRBD1 (5 bases). Per germline, CDR1 SNHLY and CDR2 FYNNEI. CDR3 length: 14 residues. V was trimmed by 4 bases and J by 4 bases, leaving 10 bases between them. The CDR3 nucleotides are TGTGCCAGCAGTGTGGGAAGGGGTAATGAAAAACTGTTTTTT. The encoded protein is CASSVGRGNEKLFF.

The rearrangement uses TRBV18 and TRBJ2-1; 9 positions match TRBD2. Germline V lookup: CDR1 KGHSH, CDR2 LQKENI. J lost 9 bases, V lost 3 bases, and 15 bases had no gene match. This CDR3 contains 17 residues. CDR3 sequence (DNA): TGTGCCAGCTCACCCTGGTCGGCGGGAGGGCCTTCAGGTGAGCAGTTCTTC. This sequence encodes CASSPWSAGGPSGEQFF. The full variable domain, in which reference TRBV18 and TRBJ2-1 provide the parts outside the CDR3, is NAGVMQNPRHLVRRRGQEARLRCSPMKGHSHVYWYRQLPEEGLKFMVYLQKENIIDESGMPKERFSAEFPKEGPSILRIQQVVRGDSAAYFCASSPWSAGGPSGEQFFGPGTRLTVL.

The chain carries TRBV4-1 and TRBJ2-1, with a possible D match to TRBD2 (5 bases). Trimming cost V 5 bases and J 0 bases, with 14 bases left between them. The CDR3 has 16 residues. Germline V CDR1 and CDR2: MGHRA, YSYEKL. The CDR3 region has the DNA TGCGCCAGCAGCTTTGGACTCCCAAGCTCCTACAATGAGCAGTTCTTC. Translation: CASSFGLPSSYNEQFF.

This clone was recorded once. This chain uses TRBV7-2 with TRBJ2-7; possibly TRBD2 for D (6 bases). V gave up 6 bases and J gave up 5 bases, with 11 bases separating them. CDR3 size: 12 residues. Per the germline V gene, CDR1 is SGHTA and CDR2 is FQGNSA. Here the CDR3 reads CASRRGGDEQYF. In DNA form, the CDR3 reads TGTGCCAGCAGAAGGGGAGGCGACGAGCAGTACTTC.

The chain couples TRBV25-1 to TRBJ1-5, with D possibly being TRBD1 (5 bases). The CDR3 length is 14 residues. V lost 6 bases to trimming and J lost 3 bases, with 12 bases between them. The germline V gene encodes CDR1 MGHDK and CDR2 SYGVNS. CDR3 region: CASRDSGFNQPQHF. The CDR3 coding sequence is TGTGCCAGCAGAGACTCAGGGTTCAATCAGCCCCAGCATTTT.

Details on this clone: The sample contains more than one DNA sequence encoding this CDR3. The gene calls are TRBV19 and TRBJ1-1, with D uncertain. Trimming left V 3 bases short and J 4 bases short, with 9 bases between. The CDR3 runs to 13 residues. Germline V lookup: CDR1 LNHDA, CDR2 SQIVND (reference sequence). CDR3 protein: CASSIRGFTEAFF. The CDR3 DNA sequence: TGTGCCAGTAGTATTCGGGGTTTCACTGAAGCTTTCTTT.

The V gene is TRBV4-1, the J gene TRBJ2-2, with 7 bases aligning to TRBD1. Germline assignment: CDR1 MGHRA and CDR2 YSYEKL. The V and J ends lost 6 bases and 7 bases, in that order; junction bases with no gene match: 8. The CDR3 loop spans 14 amino acids. CDR3 nucleotide sequence: TGCGCCAGCAGGCCGGGACAGTTCGGCGGGGAGCTGTTTTTT. Amino acid sequence: CASRPGQFGGELFF.

The chain employs TRBV9 and TRBJ2-1, with 8 bases aligning to TRBD2. The CDR3 extends over 16 amino acids. Germline V gene lookup returns CDR1 SGDLS and CDR2 YYNGEE. V was clipped by 4 bases and J by 3 bases; unmatched bases: 9. CDR3 amino acids: CASSFLAGSLYNEQFF. The CDR3 nucleotides read TGTGCCAGCAGCTTTCTAGCGGGTAGCCTCTACAATGAGCAGTTCTTC.

V usage is TRBV19 and J usage is TRBJ2-3; perhaps TRBD2 as D (6 bases). Trimming took 6 bases from V and 1 from J, leaving 14 bases between them. The germline V gene encodes CDR1 LNHDA and CDR2 SQIVND (reference sequence). The CDR3 is 15 residues long. The CDR3 loop reads CASSWGVGGTDTQYF. In DNA, the CDR3 is TGTGCCAGTAGCTGGGGGGTCGGGGGCACAGATACGCAGTATTTT.

This clone was seen a handful of times. CDR3: CASSTLAGDYEQYF. Here the CDR3 DNA reads TGTGCCAGCAGTACCTTAGCGGGAGACTACGAGCAGTACTTC. The chain couples TRBV27 to TRBJ2-7, with 9 nucleotides matching TRBD2. Germline V CDR1 and CDR2: MNHEY, SMNVEV (reference sequence). V shed 5 bases and J 3 bases; nucleotides not matched to a gene: 5. The CDR3 runs to 14 residues.

This chain joins TRBV27 and TRBJ2-7; possible D gene TRBD2, 5 bases. The CDR3 is 15 residues long. Germline CDR1 reads MNHEY; CDR2 reads SMNVEV (reference sequence). Trimming left V 6 bases short and J 3 bases short, with 18 bases between. CDR3 sequence: CASSPSLERNYEQYF. The CDR3 nucleotides are TGTGCCAGCAGCCCTTCTCTTGAGCGGAACTACGAGCAGTACTTC.

This clone has only a few counts. The V call is TRBV30, the J call TRBJ1-4; 8 bases line up with TRBD1. Germline V gives CDR1 GTSNPN, CDR2 SVGIG (reference sequence). The CDR3 spans 15 residues. The trim removed 3 bases at V and 9 bases at J, leaving 12 bases unmatched. Here the CDR3 reads CAWRYRGRGQKKLFF. The DNA of the CDR3 is TGTGCCTGGAGATATAGGGGCAGGGGGCAGAAAAAACTGTTTTTT.

This chain links TRBV6-5 with TRBJ2-1; 7 bases map to TRBD2. In germline, CDR1 is MNHEY, CDR2 SVGAGI. V was clipped by 7 bases and J by 4 bases; unmatched bases: 10. This CDR3 comprises 15 residues. The CDR3 loop reads CASTHQPAGYNEQFF. CDR3 DNA: TGTGCCAGCACCCACCAGCCAGCGGGATACAATGAGCAGTTCTTC.

The CDR3, as DNA: TGCGCCAGCAGCCAGTGGATGACGGGATCCGGGGAGCTGTTTTTT. Translated, it gives CASSQWMTGSGELFF. This sequence joins TRBV4-1 and TRBJ2-2; weak D call: TRBD2 (5 bases). Germline lookup yields CDR1 MGHRA and CDR2 YSYEKL. The CDR3 spans 15 residues. V was shortened by 3 bases and J by 6 bases, with 14 bases between the two germline ends.

The chain employs TRBV9 and TRBJ2-3, with 7 positions matching TRBD2. CDR1 and CDR2 from the germline V gene are SGDLS and YYNGEE. CDR3 length: 17 residues. The ends lost 0 bases at V and 4 bases at J; junction bases unmatched: 11. This CDR3 is CASSVGITGGESDTQYF. In nucleotides, the CDR3 is TGTGCCAGCAGCGTAGGGATAACGGGAGGTGAATCAGATACGCAGTATTTT.

On this clone: The junction and the germline gene differ at one end; a read error may be behind it. This chain connects TRBV6-5 to TRBJ2-2; 11 bases are a match to TRBD1. This CDR3 is built from 16 residues. The germline V gene has CDR1 MNHEY and CDR2 SVGAGI. This chain's CDR3 is CASSYSGTGGPGELFF. CDR3 DNA sequence: TGTGCCAGCAGCTACTCGGGGACAGGGGGTCCCGGGGAGCTGTTTTTT.

V is TRBV4-1 and J is TRBJ1-2, with 11 bases identical to TRBD1. The CDR3 contains 16 residues. Trimming removed 3 bases from V and 8 bases from J; junction bases left unmatched: 11. Germline lookup yields CDR1 MGHRA and CDR2 YSYEKL. CDR3 sequence (DNA): TGCGCCAGCAGCCACGGTTCCGGGACAGGGGGTTACGGCTACACCTTC. Translated, it gives CASSHGSGTGGYGYTF.

The V call is TRBV9, the J call TRBJ2-7, with D possibly matching TRBD2 (6 bases). Trimming removed 0 bases at V and 0 bases at J, with 10 bases between. The CDR3 has 15 amino acids. Germline-derived CDR1 and CDR2 are SGDLS and YYNGEE. CDR3 in amino acids: CASSVGVGGSYEQYF. The CDR3 nucleotides are TGTGCCAGCAGCGTAGGAGTGGGAGGCTCCTACGAGCAGTACTTC.

This chain links TRBV9 with TRBJ2-2, with D tentatively TRBD2 (6 bases). The V and J ends lost 4 bases and 8 bases respectively, with 12 bases between them. The CDR3 loop spans 13 amino acids. CDR1 SGDLS and CDR2 YYNGEE come from the germline V gene. CDR3 sequence: CASSSGDGGELFF. In nucleotides, the CDR3 is TGTGCCAGCAGCTCGGGGGACGGTGGGGAGCTGTTTTTT.

The chain couples TRBV7-6 to TRBJ2-7, with 12 bases identical to TRBD2. The V and J ends lost 4 bases and 2 bases, in that order; junction bases with no gene match: 9. Germline values: CDR1 SGHVS, CDR2 FNYEAQ. The CDR3 is 17 amino acids. CDR3 coding DNA: TGTGCCAGCAGCTCGAGGACTAGCGGGATTTTCGCCTACGAGCAGTACTTC. Translation gives CASSSRTSGIFAYEQYF.

The V and J genes are TRBV7-2 and TRBJ2-7; 12 bases align to TRBD2. CDR3 size: 16 residues. J was trimmed by 4 bases and V by 2 bases; bases with no gene match: 6. CDR1 and CDR2 (germline): SGHTA, FQGNSA. The CDR3 sequence: CASSLKASGRAYEQYF. CDR3 DNA sequence: TGTGCCAGCAGCTTAAAGGCTAGCGGGAGGGCTTACGAGCAGTACTTC.

This rearrangement joins TRBV4-3 to TRBJ2-7, with TRBD1 identical over 11 bases. The trim removed 4 bases at V and 1 base at J, leaving 3 bases unmatched. CDR3 size: 15 residues. Germline values: CDR1 LGHNA, CDR2 YSLEER. Written as DNA, the CDR3 is TGCGCCAGCAGCCCGGACAGGGGGCAGTCCTACGAGCAGTACTTC. As protein: CASSPDRGQSYEQYF.

The rearrangement uses TRBV11-1 and TRBJ1-1, with 9 nucleotides matching TRBD1. Germline lookup yields CDR1 SGHAT and CDR2 FQDESV (reference sequence). Trimming removed 4 bases from V and 4 bases from J; junction bases left unmatched: 4. The CDR3 covers 14 residues. Written as DNA, the CDR3 is TGTGCCAGCAGCTGGGGACAGGGTAGCACTGAAGCTTTCTTT. Protein: CASSWGQGSTEAFF.

This clone is a singleton in its sample. The chain couples TRBV25-1 to TRBJ2-5, with 12 bases fitting TRBD2. Per the germline V gene, CDR1 is MGHDK and CDR2 is SYGVNS. With V trimmed by 3 bases and J by 5 bases, 7 bases remained unmatched. The CDR3 is made up of 16 amino acids. The CDR3 loop reads CASSDVLAGGLETQYF. The CDR3 DNA follows: TGTGCCAGCAGTGATGTCCTAGCGGGAGGGTTGGAGACCCAGTACTTC.

This sequence joins TRBV19 and TRBJ2-7, with 7 bases identical to TRBD1. Per germline, CDR1 LNHDA and CDR2 SQIVND (reference sequence). Trimming took 9 bases from V and 2 from J; bases not matched to a gene: 4. CDR3 length equals 12 residues. CDR3 DNA sequence: TGTGCCAGAAGACAGGGCCCCTACGAGCAGTACTTC. Translated: CARRQGPYEQYF.

V and J are TRBV11-3 and TRBJ2-3, with 7 bases that match TRBD1. Germline lookup yields CDR1 SGHNT and CDR2 YENEEA. This CDR3 contains 14 residues. After removal of 6 bases from V and 3 bases from J, the junction contained 6 bases not matched to a gene. DNA of the CDR3: TGTGCCAGCAGTAGGGGGCGAGAGACAGATACGCAGTATTTT. It codes for CASSRGRETDTQYF.

The V call is TRBV19, the J call TRBJ2-1; 11 nucleotides line up with TRBD2. The germline CDR1 and CDR2 sequences are LNHDA and SQIVND (reference sequence). With 6 bases clipped from V and 4 bases from J, the junction kept 5 bases outside the gene matches. This CDR3 contains 15 residues. CDR3 amino acids: CASRATSGSYNEQFF. The CDR3 nucleotides read TGTGCCAGTAGAGCCACTAGCGGGAGTTACAATGAGCAGTTCTTC.

V usage is TRBV6-5 and J usage is TRBJ2-7, with 9 bases identical to TRBD1. CDR1 is MNHEY and CDR2 is SVGAGI in the germline V gene. This CDR3 is 14 amino acids long. The V and J ends lost 5 bases and 4 bases, in that order; junction bases with no gene match: 6. The DNA of the CDR3 is TGTGCCAGCAGTCCCGGGACAGGGATGTACGAGCAGTACTTC. It codes for CASSPGTGMYEQYF.

This clone was seen once. This chain joins TRBV4-1 and TRBJ2-1; the match to TRBD2 covers 14 bases. CDR3 length equals 15 residues. Looked up from germline, CDR1 is MGHRA and CDR2 is YSYEKL. After removal of 4 bases from V and 8 bases from J, the junction contained 4 bases not matched to a gene. The CDR3 nucleotides are TGCGCCAGCAGCCCCGGGACTAGCGGGAGCGATGAGCAGTTCTTC. As protein: CASSPGTSGSDEQFF.